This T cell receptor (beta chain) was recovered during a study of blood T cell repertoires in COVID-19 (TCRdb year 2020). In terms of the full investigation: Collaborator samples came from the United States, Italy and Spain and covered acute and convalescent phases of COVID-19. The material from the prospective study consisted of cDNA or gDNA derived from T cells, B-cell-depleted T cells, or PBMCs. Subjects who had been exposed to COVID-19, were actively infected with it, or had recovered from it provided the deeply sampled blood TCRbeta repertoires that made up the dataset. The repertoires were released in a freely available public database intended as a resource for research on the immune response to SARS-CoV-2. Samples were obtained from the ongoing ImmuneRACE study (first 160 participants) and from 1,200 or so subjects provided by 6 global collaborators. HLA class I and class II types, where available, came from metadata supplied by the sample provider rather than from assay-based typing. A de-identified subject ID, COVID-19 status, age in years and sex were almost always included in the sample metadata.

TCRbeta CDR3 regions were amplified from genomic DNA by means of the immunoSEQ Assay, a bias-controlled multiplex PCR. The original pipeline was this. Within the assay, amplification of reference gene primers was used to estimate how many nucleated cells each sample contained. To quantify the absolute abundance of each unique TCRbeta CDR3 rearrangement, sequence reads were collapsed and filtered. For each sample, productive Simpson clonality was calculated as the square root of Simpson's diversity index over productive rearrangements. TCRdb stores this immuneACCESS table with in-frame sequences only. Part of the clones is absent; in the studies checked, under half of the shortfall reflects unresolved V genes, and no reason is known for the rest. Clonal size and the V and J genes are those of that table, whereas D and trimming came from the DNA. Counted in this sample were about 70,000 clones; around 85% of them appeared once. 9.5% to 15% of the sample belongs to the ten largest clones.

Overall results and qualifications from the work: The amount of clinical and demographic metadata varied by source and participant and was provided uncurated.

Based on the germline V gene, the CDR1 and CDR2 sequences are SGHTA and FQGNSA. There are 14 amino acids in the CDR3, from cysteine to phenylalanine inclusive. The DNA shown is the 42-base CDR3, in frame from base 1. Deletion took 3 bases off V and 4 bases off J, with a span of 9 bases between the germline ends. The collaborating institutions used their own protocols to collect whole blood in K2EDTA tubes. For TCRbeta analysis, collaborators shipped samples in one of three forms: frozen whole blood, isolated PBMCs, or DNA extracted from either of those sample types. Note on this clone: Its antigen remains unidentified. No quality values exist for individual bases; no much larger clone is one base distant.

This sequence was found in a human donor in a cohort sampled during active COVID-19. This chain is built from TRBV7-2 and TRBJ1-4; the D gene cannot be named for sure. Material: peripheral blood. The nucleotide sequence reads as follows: TGTGCCAGCAGCTTTTACGGTTATAATGAAAAACTGTTTTTT. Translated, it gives CASSFYGYNEKLFF.